This T cell receptor beta chain appears in the sequencing data of a study of T cells in Graves' hyperthyroidism and ophthalmopathy. Looking at the study overall: Staff took peripheral blood when the initial diagnosis was made, before any treatment began.

Exclusion of patients followed from uncontrolled infection, other autoimmune disease, pregnancy or lactation. The PBMCs were taken from around 9 ml of fresh peripheral blood. Researchers took RNA transcripts and amplified the TCR beta CDR3 regions from them. Primed by the HTBI set, a first-round RT-PCR was run on the TCR CDR3. MiXCR, applied by TCRdb to the multiplex PCR reads, yields one record per CDR3 protein. The sample consists of under 700,000 distinct CDR3 sequences, over 15% of them appearing once. This clonotype was detected many times. The sample was blood. This receptor was taken from a woman younger than 30 with Graves' hyperthyroidism.

In nucleotides, the CDR3 is TGCAGTGCTCCAAGCTATATCGCGGGAAGCAACTACAATGAGCAGTTCTTC. Its protein is CSAPSYIAGSNYNEQFF. The V call is TRBV20-1, the J call TRBJ2-1, with D possibly TRBD2 on 6 matching bases. This CDR3 contains 17 residues. CDR1 DFQATT and CDR2 SNEGSKA come from the germline V gene (reference sequence). Trimming pared 5 bases from V and 3 bases from J, leaving 23 bases between.